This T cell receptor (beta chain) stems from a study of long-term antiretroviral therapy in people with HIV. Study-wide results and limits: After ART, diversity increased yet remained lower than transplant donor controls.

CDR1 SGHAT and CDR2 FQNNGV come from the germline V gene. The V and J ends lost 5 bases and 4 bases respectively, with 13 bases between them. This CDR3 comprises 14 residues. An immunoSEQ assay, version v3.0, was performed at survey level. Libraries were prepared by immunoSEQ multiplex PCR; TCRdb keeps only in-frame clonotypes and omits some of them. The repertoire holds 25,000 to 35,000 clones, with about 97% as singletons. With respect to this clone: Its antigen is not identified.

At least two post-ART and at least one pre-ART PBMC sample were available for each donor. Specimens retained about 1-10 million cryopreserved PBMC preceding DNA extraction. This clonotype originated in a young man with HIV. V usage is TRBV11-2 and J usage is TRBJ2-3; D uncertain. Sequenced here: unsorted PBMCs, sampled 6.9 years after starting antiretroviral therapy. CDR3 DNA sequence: TGTGCCAGCAGCCCGGTCCAGGAATCAGATACGCAGTATTTT. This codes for CASSPVQESDTQYF.